A selection of T cell receptor beta chains follows, all from one sample in a study of beta chain features in type 1 diabetes. The data were produced by immunoSEQ multiplex PCR, yet TCRdb's version contains in-frame clones alone and is incomplete. This sample has 900,000 or so clones, with 15% to 20% found just once. The sequenced sample consisted of naive CD4+ T cells from blood. These receptors all stem from a woman between 18 and 30 years old in good health. Each CDR3 is given with its conserved first and last residue. D genes are given only for firm matches. Clone size is stated in some rows and not others, as once, few, many or a class when expanded.

V gene,J gene,clone size,D gene,CDR3 protein,CDR3 DNA
TRBV7-8,TRBJ2-7,-,TRBD1,CASSLSPRGLEQYF,TGTGCCAGCAGCTTAAGCCCCAGGGGGCTAGAGCAGTACTTC
TRBV7-9,TRBJ1-3,once,TRBD1,CASSTTGTAGNTIYF,TGTGCCAGCAGTACAACCGGGACAGCAGGAAACACCATATATTTT
TRBV2,TRBJ1-5,-,-,CASSVDGPNQPQHF,TGTGCCAGCAGCGTGGACGGGCCCAATCAGCCCCAGCATTTT
TRBV7-9,TRBJ2-6,-,-,CASSPGAGANVLTF,TGTGCCAGCAGCCCAGGGGCTGGGGCCAACGTCCTGACTTTC
TRBV18,TRBJ1-3,-,-,CASSPKRTVGSGNTIYF,TGTGCCAGCTCACCCAAAAGGACGGTAGGCTCTGGAAACACCATATATTTT
TRBV28,TRBJ2-7,-,-,CASSGTDRGYTYEQYF,TGTGCCAGCAGCGGTACCGACCGCGGGTATACCTACGAGCAGTACTTC
TRBV19,TRBJ2-6,-,TRBD1,CASSVGQGRSGANVLTF,TGTGCCAGTAGTGTGGGACAGGGGCGATCTGGGGCCAACGTCCTGACTTTC
TRBV10-2,TRBJ2-1,few,TRBD2,CASGGGRNEQFF,TGCGCCAGCGGGGGAGGGAGGAATGAGCAGTTCTTC
TRBV6-5,TRBJ1-1,few,-,CASSRTVNTEAFF,TGTGCCAGCAGTCGGACGGTGAACACTGAAGCTTTCTTT
TRBV15,TRBJ2-4,-,-,CATSRDNRAALAKNIQYF,TGTGCCACCAGCAGAGATAATCGCGCGGCGCTAGCCAAAAACATTCAGTACTTC
TRBV7-2,TRBJ2-3,-,-,CASSPLRELGTQYF,TGTGCCAGCAGCCCACTCCGGGAGTTAGGTACGCAGTATTTT
TRBV19,TRBJ2-3,few,TRBD1,CASSNGQGTDTQYF,TGTGCCAGTAGTAACGGACAGGGCACAGATACGCAGTATTTT
TRBV15,TRBJ2-7,-,TRBD1,CATSRERTGTGVYEQYF,TGTGCCACCAGCAGAGAGAGGACCGGGACAGGGGTCTACGAGCAGTACTTC
TRBV7-7,TRBJ1-4,-,-,CASSFLLKLFF,TGTGCTAGCAGCTTTCTCCTAAAACTGTTTTTT
TRBV10-3,TRBJ1-6,-,-,CATGTWNSPLHF,TGTGCCACCGGGACTTGGAATTCACCCCTCCACTTT
TRBV4-2,TRBJ1-1,few,-,CASSQEFAVNTEAFF,TGTGCCAGCAGCCAAGAATTTGCTGTGAACACTGAAGCTTTCTTT
TRBV2,TRBJ2-7,-,-,CASSEAEIYEQYF,TGTGCCAGCAGTGAAGCGGAGATCTACGAGCAGTACTTC
TRBV10-3,TRBJ1-2,few,-,CAISESLEVDTF,TGTGCCATCAGTGAGTCGTTGGAGGTCGACACCTTC
TRBV7-9,TRBJ2-7,-,-,CASSPGREQYF,TGTGCCAGCAGCCCCGGTAGGGAGCAGTACTTC
TRBV5-1,TRBJ2-7,few,-,CASSLAGEQYF,TGCGCCAGCAGCTTGGCCGGGGAGCAGTACTTC
TRBV29-1,TRBJ2-3,-,-,CSVGGTSTDTQYF,TGCAGCGTTGGCGGGACTAGCACAGATACGCAGTATTTT
TRBV18,TRBJ2-7,few,TRBD2,CASSPPGTSGRAHEQYF,TGTGCCAGCTCACCCCCCGGGACTAGCGGGAGGGCCCACGAGCAGTACTTC
TRBV15,TRBJ2-1,few,-,CATSREGTGSNEQFF,TGTGCCACCAGCAGAGAAGGGACTGGCAGCAATGAGCAGTTCTTC
TRBV2,TRBJ2-1,-,-,CASSEEGDGYNEQFF,TGTGCCAGCAGTGAGGAGGGAGACGGCTACAATGAGCAGTTCTTC
TRBV7-3,TRBJ2-2,-,TRBD1,CASSKRVRDRGGGELFF,TGTGCCAGCAGCAAAAGAGTTCGGGACAGGGGCGGAGGGGAGCTGTTTTTT
TRBV19,TRBJ1-5,-,-,CASSIGVRQPQHF,TGTGCCAGTAGTATCGGTGTCAGGCAGCCCCAGCATTTT
TRBV28,TRBJ1-1,-,-,CASSLRGKDTEAFF,TGTGCCAGCAGTTTAAGAGGGAAGGACACTGAAGCTTTCTTT
TRBV6-5,TRBJ2-1,-,TRBD2,CASSYLGTSGRYEQFF,TGTGCCAGCAGTTACCTCGGGACTAGCGGGAGGTACGAGCAGTTCTTC
TRBV14,TRBJ2-5,few,-,CASSEYPGQKETQYF,TGTGCCAGCAGCGAATACCCGGGACAAAAAGAGACCCAGTACTTC
TRBV6-5,TRBJ2-1,-,TRBD2,CASRREYNNEQFF,TGTGCCAGCAGGCGGGAGTACAACAATGAGCAGTTCTTC
TRBV7-2,TRBJ1-4,few,-,CASSLAREANEKLFF,TGTGCCAGCAGCTTAGCGAGGGAGGCTAATGAAAAACTGTTTTTT
TRBV28,TRBJ2-1,few,TRBD2,CASSLFFAGGYGNEQFF,TGTGCCAGCAGTTTATTTTTTGCGGGAGGCTATGGGAATGAGCAGTTCTTC
TRBV7-3,TRBJ2-1,few,-,CASSLGAAYNEQFF,TGTGCCAGCAGCTTGGGGGCCGCCTACAATGAGCAGTTCTTC
TRBV7-2,TRBJ2-1,few,-,CASSLALDSYNEQFF,TGTGCCAGCAGCTTAGCCCTAGACAGTTACAATGAGCAGTTCTTC
TRBV12-2,TRBJ2-7,-,-,CASRGNRGTPYEQYF,TGTGCAAGTCGCGGGAACAGGGGCACCCCCTACGAGCAGTACTTC
TRBV7-2,TRBJ2-7,few,-,CASSLGRVTYEQYF,TGTGCCAGCAGCTTAGGGAGGGTAACCTACGAGCAGTACTTC
TRBV6-4,TRBJ2-1,-,TRBD2,CASSARLAGEQFF,TGTGCCAGCAGTGCAAGACTAGCAGGGGAGCAGTTCTTC
TRBV10-3,TRBJ2-5,few,-,CAISANSETQYF,TGTGCCATCAGTGCGAATAGCGAGACCCAGTACTTC
TRBV14,TRBJ1-1,few,-,CASSQLDGPRTTEAFF,TGTGCCAGCAGCCAGCTAGACGGGCCCCGGACCACTGAAGCTTTCTTT
TRBV4-1,TRBJ1-1,-,-,CASSQDARFGNTEAFF,TGCGCCAGCAGCCAAGATGCGCGTTTCGGGAACACTGAAGCTTTCTTT
TRBV5-1,TRBJ2-7,few,TRBD1,CASSLGQGLNEQYF,TGCGCCAGCAGCTTGGGACAGGGGCTGAACGAGCAGTACTTC
TRBV7-6,TRBJ2-3,few,-,CASSLAGGRTDTQYF,TGTGCCAGCAGCTTAGCGGGGGGGCGCACAGATACGCAGTATTTT
TRBV27,TRBJ2-6,-,-,CASSLVSAGRGGANVLTF,TGTGCCAGCAGTTTAGTTTCAGCCGGCCGGGGTGGGGCCAACGTCCTGACTTTC
TRBV7-8,TRBJ2-1,-,TRBD1,CASSLLINRGTYNEQFF,TGTGCCAGCAGCTTATTGATTAACAGGGGGACTTACAATGAGCAGTTCTTC
TRBV7-6,TRBJ1-3,-,-,CASSLAPADSGNTIYF,TGTGCCAGCAGCTTAGCGCCAGCAGACTCTGGAAACACCATATATTTT
TRBV7-2,TRBJ2-1,-,TRBD2,CASSLSGGSYNEQFF,TGTGCCAGCAGCTTATCGGGAGGGTCTTACAATGAGCAGTTCTTC
TRBV5-4,TRBJ2-3,few,-,CASSLAGVGDTQYF,TGTGCCAGCAGCTTGGCGGGAGTGGGAGATACGCAGTATTTT
TRBV28,TRBJ2-3,-,-,CASSLLQGLGTDTQYF,TGTGCCAGCAGTTTACTACAGGGATTGGGCACAGATACGCAGTATTTT
TRBV6-5,TRBJ2-7,few,-,CASSYSQGTAYEQYF,TGTGCCAGCAGTTACTCACAGGGAACTGCCTACGAGCAGTACTTC
TRBV19,TRBJ1-5,few,TRBD1,CASKQGAVNSNQPQHF,TGTGCCAGTAAACAGGGGGCAGTTAATAGCAATCAGCCCCAGCATTTT
TRBV4-3,TRBJ1-4,-,-,CASSQGRPGQGGYEKLFF,TGCGCCAGCAGCCAAGGCCGCCCAGGGCAGGGAGGTTACGAAAAACTGTTTTTT
TRBV7-6,TRBJ2-2,-,-,CASSLPRLGLGTGELFF,TGTGCCAGCAGCTTACCCCGTCTAGGACTGGGCACCGGGGAGCTGTTTTTT
TRBV5-1,TRBJ2-1,few,-,CASSLALSSYNEQFF,TGCGCCAGCAGCTTGGCCCTGAGCTCCTACAATGAGCAGTTCTTC
TRBV10-2,TRBJ2-3,few,-,CASRGRTGPVLDTQYF,TGCGCCAGCAGAGGTCGGACGGGTCCCGTTCTAGATACGCAGTATTTT
TRBV4-3,TRBJ2-3,few,-,CASSQERTITDTQYF,TGCGCCAGCAGCCAAGAAAGGACTATTACGGATACGCAGTATTTT